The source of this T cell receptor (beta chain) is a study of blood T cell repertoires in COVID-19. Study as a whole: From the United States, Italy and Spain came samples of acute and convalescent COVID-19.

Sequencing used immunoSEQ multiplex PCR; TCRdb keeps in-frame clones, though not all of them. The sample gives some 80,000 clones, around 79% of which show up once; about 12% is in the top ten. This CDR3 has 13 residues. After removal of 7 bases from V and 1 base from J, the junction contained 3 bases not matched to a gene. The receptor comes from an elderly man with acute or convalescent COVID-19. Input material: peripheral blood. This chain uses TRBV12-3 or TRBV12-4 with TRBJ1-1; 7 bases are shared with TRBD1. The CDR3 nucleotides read TGTGCCAGCACCAGGACAGGGAACACTGAAGCTTTCTTT. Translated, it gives CASTRTGNTEAFF.